The present TCR beta chain was sequenced within a study of T cell changes during pregnancy in multiple sclerosis (dated by TCRdb to the late 2010s). At the level of the whole study: The study examined how the T cell repertoire changed over the course of pregnancy in women with multiple sclerosis.

Sequences SNHLY (CDR1) and FYNNEI (CDR2) are obtained from the germline V gene. Including cysteine and phenylalanine, the CDR3 has 14 amino acids. Only CDR3 DNA is held: 42 bases, read in frame from base 1. V is cut back by 3 bases and J by 6 bases, with 3 bases in the junction unmatched. To prepare the library, the immunoSEQ multiplex PCR assay was applied. TCRdb stores this immuneACCESS table with in-frame sequences only. Part of the clones is absent; in the studies checked, under half of the shortfall reflects unresolved V genes, and no reason is known for the rest. In all, the sample holds about 38,000 clones, and approximately 94% of those were seen once. The leading ten clones occupy 0.39% of the sample. On this clone itself: This clone's antigen is unknown. No base quality values were provided; no much bigger clone lies one nucleotide off.

The specimen comprised CD4+ T cells from peripheral blood mononuclear cells, sampled in the second trimester of pregnancy. The receptor comes from a female donor with multiple sclerosis, enrolled in a pregnancy study. The chain employs TRBV2 and TRBJ1-1, with 11 central nucleotides matching TRBD1. CDR3 protein: CASSEDRGLAEAFF. The nucleotides read TGTGCCAGCAGTGAGGACAGGGGGCTCGCTGAAGCTTTCTTT.